This T cell receptor (beta chain) was captured in a study of control samples from healthy donors and cancer patients. Looked up from germline, CDR1 is DFQATT and CDR2 is SNEGSKA (reference sequence). The CDR3 is 11 residues long. V lost 3 bases, J lost 6 bases, and 8 bases lay in between. Here immunoSEQ multiplex PCR was the method, and the copy in TCRdb shows in-frame clones only, minus some. The table has 90,000 to 110,000 clones, around nine tenths seen once; the top ten hold 4.4%. V is TRBV20-1 and J is TRBJ1-2, with unresolved D. What was sequenced was blood. This TCR came from a human donor in good health. The donor label of this sample is uncertain. The CDR3 reads CSASGNDGYTF. In nucleotides, the CDR3 is TGCAGTGCTAGTGGCAATGATGGCTACACCTTC.